Included here is one TCR beta chain sequence, with context. Its recognized antigen is unknown. No much larger clone exists at a distance of one base, and base qualities are not known. This sample was taken from a study of PD-1 blockade in classical Hodgkin lymphoma (dated by TCRdb to the early 2020s). Concerning the study at large: Nivolumab dosing was 3 mg/kg intravenously every 2 weeks, continuing until either disease progression or unacceptable toxicity. To define a peripheral blood immune signature of response to PD-1 blockade in classical Hodgkin lymphoma, the study combined TCR beta sequencing with CyTOF. Overall study results and their limits: Diversity was lower in patients who began nivolumab less than 1 year after ASCT, so these patients were left out of later analyses to avoid confounding by immune reconstitution. Trial patients with a complete response had baseline diversity similar to that of newly diagnosed patients, while partial responders and progressors had significantly lower diversity. CD4+ but not CD8+ TCR diversity rose significantly by C4D1 (p=0.0027 vs p=0.16), most apparent in complete responders (p=0.02). Baseline TCR diversity was reported to be lower in newly diagnosed patients than in healthy donors and to be lower still in relapsed/refractory patients. Only a single clinical trial cohort was studied, and what caused the repertoire differences, possibly disease activity or prior therapy, remained undefined.

Trimmed from V: 5 bases; trimmed from J: 7 bases; junction bases lacking a gene match: 6. Counted from cysteine to phenylalanine, this CDR3 has 14 amino acids. The entry retains the CDR3 DNA only, 42 bases that are in frame from base 1. According to the germline V gene (reference sequence), CDR1 reads SGHNT and CDR2 reads YYREEE. Interpreted using the paper, the time point label stands for: cycle 4 day 1 (C4D1), after 6 weeks of nivolumab. All trial patients had relapsed after autologous stem cell transplantation, with cohorts A, B and C differing in prior brentuximab vedotin exposure. The trial cohort included more than 55 patients with relapsed/refractory classical Hodgkin lymphoma, and each patient had a best overall response of complete response, partial response or progressive disease. In the multi-cohort phase II CheckMate 205 trial, trial patients received single-agent nivolumab. An independent review committee assessed best overall response using the 2007 International Working Group response criteria. PBMCs from the trial were collected at three points: immediately before nivolumab initiation (C1D1), and during therapy at cycle 2 day 1 and cycle 4 day 1. Peripheral blood was collected in 8 mL Vacutainer Cell Preparation Tubes, from which PBMCs were isolated by centrifugation and then cryopreserved.

Genomic DNA was isolated using the Qiagen DNeasy kit from unsorted PBMCs as well as from negatively selected CD4+ and CD8+ fractions. Using primers that anneal to V and J segments, immunoSEQ multiplex PCR amplified the TCR beta CDR3 regions. A synthetic immune receptor repertoire was used to minimize amplification bias, and any remaining bias was removed computationally after sequencing. The authors' analysis ran thus. Custom Python scripts were used to quantify repertoire diversity as the Shannon entropy index. Unsorted, CD4+ and CD8+ repertoires were examined separately, except in combined analyses, for which CD4+ and CD8+ sequences were merged in silico. A clone counted as expanded when the clone's frequency after treatment rose at least 2-fold relative to C1D1, and clones undetected at baseline were given a pseudocount of 0.5. Clones with 0 or 1 copy at C1D1 were defined as singleton clones, while clones with 2 or more copies were defined as non-singleton clones. Clones expanded in unsorted samples were labelled as CD4+, CD8+ or unknown by matching protein sequences in sorted samples from the same patient. Wilcoxon tests on paired samples were used to test changes in diversity from C1D1 to C4D1. As stored in TCRdb, this immuneACCESS dataset retains in-frame rearrangements with V and J assigned. A fraction of the clones does not appear; measured against another copy, unresolved V genes explain less than half of the discrepancy, and the remainder lacks a known reason. V and J calls and clone size are those listed in that table; D and trimming were worked out from the DNA. The sample records around 13,000 clones, approximately 81% of which are singletons. The ten most abundant clones make up approximately 15% of the sample.

The clonotype comes from a human donor with classical Hodgkin lymphoma. The sequencing here drew on peripheral blood mononuclear cells (PBMCs), taken before the fourth cycle of nivolumab. The chain couples TRBV5-4 to TRBJ1-4, with 9 middle bases fitting TRBD1. The CDR3 is CASRAGTGSEKLFF. The DNA is as follows: TGTGCCAGCAGGGCAGGGACAGGGAGTGAAAAACTGTTTTTT.